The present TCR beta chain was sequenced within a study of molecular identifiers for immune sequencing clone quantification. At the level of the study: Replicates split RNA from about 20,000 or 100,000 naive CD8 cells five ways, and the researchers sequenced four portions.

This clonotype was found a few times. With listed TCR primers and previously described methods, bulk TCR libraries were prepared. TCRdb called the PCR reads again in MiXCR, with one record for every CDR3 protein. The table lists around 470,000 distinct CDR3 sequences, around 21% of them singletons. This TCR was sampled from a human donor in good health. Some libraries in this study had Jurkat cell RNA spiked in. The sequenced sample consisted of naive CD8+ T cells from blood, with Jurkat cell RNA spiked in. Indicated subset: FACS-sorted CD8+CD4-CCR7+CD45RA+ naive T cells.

The CDR3 reads CASSLVQGDEKLFF. DNA of the CDR3: TGTGCCAGCAGCTTAGTTCAGGGCGATGAAAAACTGTTTTTT. The chain joins TRBV13 to TRBJ1-4, with D possibly matching TRBD1 (5 bases). The CDR3 is made up of 14 amino acids. Deletions cut 1 base from V and 6 bases from J, with 9 bases between. Germline V gene lookup returns CDR1 PRHDT and CDR2 FYEKMQ (reference sequence).